This T cell receptor beta chain was obtained from a study of CD8 T cells in Susac syndrome. The study sequenced TCR beta in blood CD8+ and CD4+ T cells. Reverse transcription of roughly 0.45 to 1 ug RNA was performed with random hexamers. TCRdb reanalysed the immunoSEQ multiplex PCR reads using MiXCR and keeps one entry per CDR3 protein. Found here are 100,000 to 150,000 distinct CDR3 sequences, more than 85% of them singletons; the top ten hold roughly 0.3%. Germline V gene lookup returns CDR1 LGHDT and CDR2 YNNKEL (reference sequence). This CDR3 comprises 17 residues. V shed 3 bases, J shed 8 bases, and the junction held 10 bases outside the gene matches.

This chain connects TRBV3-1 to TRBJ2-1; 13 bases fit TRBD2. The sequence was obtained from a human donor with multiple sclerosis. The sample comprised CD8+ T cells from PBMCs. The CDR3 DNA reads as TGTGCCAGCAGCCATCCACCTTGGACTAGCGGGAGATATGAGCAGTTCTTC. It is translated as CASSHPPWTSGRYEQFF.